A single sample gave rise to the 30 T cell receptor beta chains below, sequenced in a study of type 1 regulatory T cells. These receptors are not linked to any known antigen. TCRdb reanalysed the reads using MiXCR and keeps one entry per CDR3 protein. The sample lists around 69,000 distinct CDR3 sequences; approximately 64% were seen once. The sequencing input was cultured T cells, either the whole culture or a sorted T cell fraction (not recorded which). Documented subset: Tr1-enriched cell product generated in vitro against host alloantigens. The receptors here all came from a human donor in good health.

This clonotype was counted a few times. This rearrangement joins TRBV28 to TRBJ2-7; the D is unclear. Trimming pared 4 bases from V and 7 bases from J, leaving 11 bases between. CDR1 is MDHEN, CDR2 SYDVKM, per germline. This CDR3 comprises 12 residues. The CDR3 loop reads CASSWLVGEQYF. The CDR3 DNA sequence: TGTGCCAGCAGTTGGCTGGTAGGTGAGCAGTACTTC.

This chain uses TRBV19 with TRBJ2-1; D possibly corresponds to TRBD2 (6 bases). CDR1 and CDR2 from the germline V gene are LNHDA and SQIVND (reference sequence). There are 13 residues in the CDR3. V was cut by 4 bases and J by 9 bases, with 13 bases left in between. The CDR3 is CASSTRDSGEQFF. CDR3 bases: TGTGCCAGTAGTACACGGGACTCTGGTGAGCAGTTCTTC.

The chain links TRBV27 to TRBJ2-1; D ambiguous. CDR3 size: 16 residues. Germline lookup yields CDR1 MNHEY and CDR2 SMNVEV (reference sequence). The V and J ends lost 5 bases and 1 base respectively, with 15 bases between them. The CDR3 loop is CASSLLGDRSYNEQFF. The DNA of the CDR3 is TGTGCCAGCAGTCTCCTCGGCGATAGATCCTACAATGAGCAGTTCTTC.

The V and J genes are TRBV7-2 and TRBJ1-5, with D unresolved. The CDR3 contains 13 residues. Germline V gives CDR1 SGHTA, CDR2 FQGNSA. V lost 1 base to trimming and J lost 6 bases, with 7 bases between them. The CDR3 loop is CASSLGRAQPQHF. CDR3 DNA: TGTGCCAGCAGCTTAGGGCGGGCTCAGCCCCAGCATTTT.

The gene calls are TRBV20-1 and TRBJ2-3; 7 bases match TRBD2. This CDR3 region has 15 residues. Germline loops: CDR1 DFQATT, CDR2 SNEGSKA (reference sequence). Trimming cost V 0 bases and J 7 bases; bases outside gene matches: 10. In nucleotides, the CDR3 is TGCAGTGCTAGAGATCTAGCGGTAGAGTCGTATACGCAGTATTTT. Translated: CSARDLAVESYTQYF.

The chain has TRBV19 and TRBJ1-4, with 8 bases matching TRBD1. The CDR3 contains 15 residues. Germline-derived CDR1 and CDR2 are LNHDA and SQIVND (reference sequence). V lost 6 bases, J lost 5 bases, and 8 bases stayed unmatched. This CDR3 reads CASRGGQVWNEKLFF. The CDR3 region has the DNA TGTGCCAGTAGGGGGGGACAGGTCTGGAATGAAAAACTGTTTTTT.

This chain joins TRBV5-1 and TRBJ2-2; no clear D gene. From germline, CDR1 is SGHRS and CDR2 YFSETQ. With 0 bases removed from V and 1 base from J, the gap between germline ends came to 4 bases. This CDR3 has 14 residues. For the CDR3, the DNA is TGCGCCAGCAGCTTGGACCTGAACACCGGGGAGCTGTTTTTT. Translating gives CASSLDLNTGELFF.

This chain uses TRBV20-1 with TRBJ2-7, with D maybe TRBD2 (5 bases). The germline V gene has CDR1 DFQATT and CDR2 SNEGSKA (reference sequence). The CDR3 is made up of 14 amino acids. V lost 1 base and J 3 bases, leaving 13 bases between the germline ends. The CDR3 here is CSARVPGGLYEQYF. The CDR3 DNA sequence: TGCAGTGCTAGAGTTCCGGGCGGACTCTACGAGCAGTACTTC.

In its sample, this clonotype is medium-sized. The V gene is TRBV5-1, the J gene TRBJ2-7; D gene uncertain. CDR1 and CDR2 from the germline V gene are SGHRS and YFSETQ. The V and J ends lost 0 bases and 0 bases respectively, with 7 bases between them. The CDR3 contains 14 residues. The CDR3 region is CASSLGHPSYEQYF. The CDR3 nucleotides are TGCGCCAGCAGCTTGGGACACCCCTCCTACGAGCAGTACTTC.

CDR3 region: CATSTGTSGRNEQYF. The CDR3, as DNA: TGTGCCACCAGCACCGGGACTAGCGGGAGGAACGAGCAGTACTTC. V gene TRBV15 combines with J gene TRBJ2-7; TRBD2 matches 15 bases. The CDR3 consists of 15 residues. Trimming removed 4 bases from V and 5 bases from J; junction bases left unmatched: 3. CDR1 and CDR2 from the germline V gene are LNHNV and YYDKDF (reference sequence).

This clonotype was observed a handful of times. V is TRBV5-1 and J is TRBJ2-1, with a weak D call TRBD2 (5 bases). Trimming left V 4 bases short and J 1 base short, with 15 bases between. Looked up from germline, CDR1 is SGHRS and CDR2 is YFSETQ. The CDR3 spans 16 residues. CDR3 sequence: CASSRLGDRSYNEQFF. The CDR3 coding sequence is TGCGCCAGCAGCCGGCTCGGGGATAGATCCTACAATGAGCAGTTCTTC.

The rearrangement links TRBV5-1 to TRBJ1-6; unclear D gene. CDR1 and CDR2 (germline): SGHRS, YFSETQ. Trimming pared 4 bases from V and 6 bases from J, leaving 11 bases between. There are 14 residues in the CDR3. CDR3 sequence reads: CASSQGPSNSPLHF. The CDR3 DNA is TGCGCCAGCAGCCAAGGACCGTCTAATTCACCCCTCCACTTT.

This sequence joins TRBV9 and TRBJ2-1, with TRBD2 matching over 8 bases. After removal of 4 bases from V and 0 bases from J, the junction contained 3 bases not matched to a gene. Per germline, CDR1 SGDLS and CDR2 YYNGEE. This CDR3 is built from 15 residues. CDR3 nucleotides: TGTGCCAGCAGCCGGGGGGGGCCCTCCTACAATGAGCAGTTCTTC. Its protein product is CASSRGGPSYNEQFF.

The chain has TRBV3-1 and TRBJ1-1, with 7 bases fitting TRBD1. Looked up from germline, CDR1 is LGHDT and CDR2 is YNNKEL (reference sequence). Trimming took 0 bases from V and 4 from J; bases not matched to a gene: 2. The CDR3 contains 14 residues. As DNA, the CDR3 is TGTGCCAGCAGCCAAGAGACAGGGATCACTGAAGCTTTCTTT. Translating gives CASSQETGITEAFF.

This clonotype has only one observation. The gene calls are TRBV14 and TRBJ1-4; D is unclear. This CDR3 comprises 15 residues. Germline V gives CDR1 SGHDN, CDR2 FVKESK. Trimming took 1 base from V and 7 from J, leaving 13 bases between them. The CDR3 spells CASSQGSGGTEKLFF. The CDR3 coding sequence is TGTGCCAGCAGCCAAGGCTCCGGCGGTACTGAAAAACTGTTTTTT.

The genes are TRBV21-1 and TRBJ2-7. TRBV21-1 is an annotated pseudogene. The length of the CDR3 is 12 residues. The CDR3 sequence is CASSTMGYEQYF. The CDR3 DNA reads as TGTGCCAGCAGCACCATGGGCTACGAGCAGTACTTC.

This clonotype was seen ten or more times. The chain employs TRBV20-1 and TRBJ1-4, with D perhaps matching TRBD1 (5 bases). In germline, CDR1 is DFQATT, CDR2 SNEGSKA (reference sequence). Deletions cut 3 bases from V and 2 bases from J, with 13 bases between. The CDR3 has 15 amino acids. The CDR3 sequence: CSASLIGGTNEKLFF. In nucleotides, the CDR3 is TGCAGTGCTAGTCTAATCGGGGGTACTAATGAAAAACTGTTTTTT.

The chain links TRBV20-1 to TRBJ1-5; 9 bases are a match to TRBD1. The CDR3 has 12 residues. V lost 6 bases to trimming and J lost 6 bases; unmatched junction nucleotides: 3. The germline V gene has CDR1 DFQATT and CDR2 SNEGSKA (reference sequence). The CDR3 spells CSAGQGFQPQHF. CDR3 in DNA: TGCAGTGCAGGACAGGGGTTTCAGCCCCAGCATTTT.

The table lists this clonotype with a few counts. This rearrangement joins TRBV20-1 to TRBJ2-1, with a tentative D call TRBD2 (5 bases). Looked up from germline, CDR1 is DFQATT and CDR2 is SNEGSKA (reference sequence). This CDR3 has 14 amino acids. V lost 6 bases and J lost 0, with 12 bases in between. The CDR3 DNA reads TGCAGTGCCCAGAAGCGGATCTCCTACAATGAGCAGTTCTTC. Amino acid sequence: CSAQKRISYNEQFF.

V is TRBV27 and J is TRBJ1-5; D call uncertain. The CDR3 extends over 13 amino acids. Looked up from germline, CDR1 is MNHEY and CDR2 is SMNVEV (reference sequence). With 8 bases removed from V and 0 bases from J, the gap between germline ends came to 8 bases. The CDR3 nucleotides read TGTGCCAGCCGGATATATAGCAATCAGCCCCAGCATTTT. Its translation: CASRIYSNQPQHF.

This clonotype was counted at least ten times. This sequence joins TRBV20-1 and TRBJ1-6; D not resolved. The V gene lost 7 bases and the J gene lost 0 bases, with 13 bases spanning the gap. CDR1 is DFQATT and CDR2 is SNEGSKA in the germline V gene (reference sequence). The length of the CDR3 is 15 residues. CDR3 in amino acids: CSVHSGGSYNSPLHF. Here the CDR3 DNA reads TGCAGTGTCCACTCAGGTGGCTCCTATAATTCACCCCTCCACTTT.

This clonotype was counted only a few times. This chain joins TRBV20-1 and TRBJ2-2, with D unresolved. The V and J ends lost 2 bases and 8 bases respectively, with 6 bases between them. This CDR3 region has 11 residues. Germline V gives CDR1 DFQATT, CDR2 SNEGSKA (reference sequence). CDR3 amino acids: CSARSPGELFF. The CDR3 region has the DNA TGCAGTGCTAGATCTCCTGGGGAGCTGTTTTTT.

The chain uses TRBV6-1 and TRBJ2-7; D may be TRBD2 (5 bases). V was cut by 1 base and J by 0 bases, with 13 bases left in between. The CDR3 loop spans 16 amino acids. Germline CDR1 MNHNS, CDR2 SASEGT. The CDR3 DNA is TGTGCCAGCAGTGAAGACGGGAAATCATACTCCTACGAGCAGTACTTC. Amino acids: CASSEDGKSYSYEQYF.

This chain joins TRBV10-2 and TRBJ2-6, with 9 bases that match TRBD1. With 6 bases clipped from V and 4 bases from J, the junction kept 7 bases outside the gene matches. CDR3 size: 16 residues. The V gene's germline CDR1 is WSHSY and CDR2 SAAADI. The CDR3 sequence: CASRPGQGSGANVLTF. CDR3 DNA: TGCGCCAGCAGACCGGGACAGGGATCAGGGGCCAACGTCCTGACTTTC.

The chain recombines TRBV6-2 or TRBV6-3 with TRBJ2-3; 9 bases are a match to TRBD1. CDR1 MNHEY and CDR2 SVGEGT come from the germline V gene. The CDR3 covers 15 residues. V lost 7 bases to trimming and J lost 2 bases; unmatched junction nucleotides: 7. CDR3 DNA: TGTGCCAGCACGTGGACAGGGGACTTCACAGATACGCAGTATTTT. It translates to CASTWTGDFTDTQYF.

The CDR3 sequence: CASSTSSTQPQHF. The CDR3, as DNA: TGTGCCAGTAGTACAAGCTCTACTCAGCCCCAGCATTTT. The chain recombines TRBV19 with TRBJ1-5, with D hard to call. This CDR3 contains 13 residues. CDR1 and CDR2 (germline): LNHDA, SQIVND (reference sequence). V was pared by 4 bases and J by 6 bases, with 10 bases between.

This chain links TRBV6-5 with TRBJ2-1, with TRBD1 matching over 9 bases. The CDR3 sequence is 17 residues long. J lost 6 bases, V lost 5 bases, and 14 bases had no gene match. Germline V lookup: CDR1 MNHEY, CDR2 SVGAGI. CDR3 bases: TGTGCCAGCAGTACCTCTCCGGGACAGGGTGTTCTCAATGAGCAGTTCTTC. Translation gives CASSTSPGQGVLNEQFF.

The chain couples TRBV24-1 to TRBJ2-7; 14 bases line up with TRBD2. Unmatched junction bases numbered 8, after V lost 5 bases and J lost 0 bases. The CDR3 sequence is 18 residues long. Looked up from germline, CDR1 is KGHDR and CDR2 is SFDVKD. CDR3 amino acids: CATSGTTSGRANSYEQYF. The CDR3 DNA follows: TGTGCCACCAGTGGTACGACTAGCGGGAGGGCCAACTCCTACGAGCAGTACTTC.

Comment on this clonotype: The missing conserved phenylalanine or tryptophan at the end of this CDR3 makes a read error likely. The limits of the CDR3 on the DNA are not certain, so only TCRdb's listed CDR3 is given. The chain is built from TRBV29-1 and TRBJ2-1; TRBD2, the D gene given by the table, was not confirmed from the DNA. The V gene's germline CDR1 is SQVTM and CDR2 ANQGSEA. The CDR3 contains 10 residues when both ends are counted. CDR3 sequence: CSAYGTSLFI.

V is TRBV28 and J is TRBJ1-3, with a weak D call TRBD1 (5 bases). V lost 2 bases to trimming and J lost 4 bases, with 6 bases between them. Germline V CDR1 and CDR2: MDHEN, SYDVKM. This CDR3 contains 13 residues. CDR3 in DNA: TGTGCCAGCAGTTTAACAGGAGGAAACACCATATATTTT. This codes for CASSLTGGNTIYF.